This is a list of T cell receptor beta chains from one sample in a study of cytomegalovirus exposure and HLA in healthy donors. The protocol was immunoSEQ multiplex PCR, while the TCRdb copy is restricted to in-frame clones and leaves out a portion. The sample yields 130,000 or so clones, roughly 89% seen once. The specimen sequenced was PBMCs. The source is a woman aged 25 to 45 in good health and CMV-seronegative. CDR3s leave out the opening cysteine and the closing phenylalanine or tryptophan.

CDR3aa	v_gene	j_gene
ASSATRIQETQY	TRBV27	TRBJ2-5
ASSFRGPNTGELF	TRBV28	TRBJ2-2
ASSLGDRGLYGYT	TRBV7-9	TRBJ1-2
AISGGGTGLDTEAF	TRBV10-3	TRBJ1-1
ASSDSYRSYEQY	TRBV25-1	TRBJ2-7
ASSPSGEVKAF	TRBV7-2	TRBJ1-1
ASSMGRQGSSQWPQH	TRBV19	TRBJ1-5
ASTGQWNTEAF	TRBV2	TRBJ1-1
ASSRGQGGITF	TRBV27	TRBJ2-1
ASSSGQGLRETQY	TRBV7-2	TRBJ2-5
ASSQVTDGGYP	TRBV4-2	TRBJ1-2
ASSVGRGAGNTIY	TRBV9	TRBJ1-3
ASSPRDRFSNTGELF	TRBV28	TRBJ2-2
ASSSGRGDTQY	TRBV7-8	TRBJ2-3
ASSPGGFSYEAF	TRBV7-3	TRBJ1-1
ASQGQGTVHQPQH	TRBV2	TRBJ1-5
ASSQDRTSGGALSTDTQY	TRBV4-1	TRBJ2-3
ASSLQGGADTQY	TRBV7-8	TRBJ2-3
ASSSRTSGGYYNEQF	TRBV7-3	TRBJ2-1
ASSQDIVARNQPQH	TRBV4-3	TRBJ1-5
ASSLNGYGYT	TRBV7-2	TRBJ1-2
ASSEATGDGYT	TRBV2	TRBJ1-2
ASSTGQGEIQPQH	TRBV7-9	TRBJ1-5
ASSLELAGAYEQY	TRBV5-1	TRBJ2-7
ASSVEPPRRGTSSNEQF	TRBV9	TRBJ2-1
ASSLGMGLGGSEQY	TRBV7-9	-
ASSLGGTTNNEQF	TRBV13	TRBJ2-1
ASRVQGSYEQY	TRBV5-6	TRBJ2-7